The rows below give T cell receptor beta chains drawn from one sample of a study of vaccination and CD4 T cells after COVID-19. TCRdb ran MiXCR on the PCR reads and lists one entry per CDR3 protein. The sample has under 25,000 distinct CDR3 sequences, about three quarters seen once. Their target antigens are unknown. The specimen comprised CD4+ T cells from blood, cultured in vitro, sampled after SARS-CoV-2 vaccination. The receptors were sampled from a human donor who received a COVID-19 vaccine. The CDR3 runs from the conserved cysteine through the conserved F or W. The order of the fields is V gene, clone size, J gene, D gene, CDR3 protein, CDR3 DNA. A D gene is named only where the DNA matches it firmly. The size entry is marked missing in some rows and otherwise reads once, few, many or a size class.

V gene: TRBV7-8; clone size: -; J gene: TRBJ2-7; D gene: -; CDR3 protein: CASSFFQGYEQYF; CDR3 DNA: TGTGCCAGCAGCTTTTTCCAGGGCTACGAGCAGTACTTC
V gene: TRBV7-2; clone size: few; J gene: TRBJ2-1; D gene: TRBD2; CDR3 protein: CASSLRLAGGGEQFF; CDR3 DNA: TGTGCCAGCAGCTTGCGGCTAGCGGGGGGGGGGGAGCAGTTCTTC
V gene: TRBV19; clone size: -; J gene: TRBJ1-5; D gene: TRBD1; CDR3 protein: CASSIGTGDQPQHF; CDR3 DNA: TGTGCCAGTAGTATCGGGACAGGGGATCAGCCCCAGCATTTT
V gene: TRBV19; clone size: -; J gene: TRBJ1-5; D gene: -; CDR3 protein: CASSISADDQPQHF; CDR3 DNA: TGTGCCAGTAGTATTTCGGCCGATGATCAGCCCCAGCATTTT
V gene: TRBV30; clone size: -; J gene: TRBJ1-5; D gene: TRBD1; CDR3 protein: CAWSPPDRIVQPQHF; CDR3 DNA: TGTGCCTGGAGCCCCCCGGACAGGATTGTTCAGCCCCAGCATTTT
V gene: TRBV3-1; clone size: once; J gene: TRBJ2-5; D gene: TRBD2; CDR3 protein: CASSQDLAGGQETQYF; CDR3 DNA: TGTGCCAGCAGCCAAGATCTGGCGGGGGGCCAGGAGACCCAGTACTTC
V gene: TRBV27; clone size: -; J gene: TRBJ2-1; D gene: -; CDR3 protein: CASSLLGQHNEQFF; CDR3 DNA: TGTGCCAGCAGTTTATTAGGGCAGCACAATGAGCAGTTCTTC
V gene: TRBV6-2/TRBV6-3; clone size: few; J gene: TRBJ1-5; D gene: -; CDR3 protein: CASSLYGGQPQHF; CDR3 DNA: TGTGCCAGCAGTCTCTATGGTGGTCAGCCCCAGCATTTT
V gene: TRBV12-3/TRBV12-4; clone size: -; J gene: TRBJ2-5; D gene: -; CDR3 protein: CASSLGVLQETQYF; CDR3 DNA: TGTGCCAGCAGTTTAGGGGTACTCCAAGAGACCCAGTACTTC
V gene: TRBV20-1; clone size: few; J gene: TRBJ1-6; D gene: TRBD1; CDR3 protein: CSALRQGRGSPLHF; CDR3 DNA: TGCAGTGCCCTCCGACAGGGTAGGGGGTCACCCCTCCACTTT
V gene: TRBV6-1; clone size: -; J gene: TRBJ1-2; D gene: TRBD1; CDR3 protein: CASSEAGRGGYGYTF; CDR3 DNA: TGTGCCAGCAGTGAAGCCGGCAGGGGGGGCTATGGCTACACCTTC
V gene: TRBV27; clone size: -; J gene: TRBJ1-5; D gene: TRBD1; CDR3 protein: CASGGLGQSRGPQHF; CDR3 DNA: TGTGCCAGCGGAGGATTGGGACAGTCTCGGGGGCCCCAGCATTTT
V gene: TRBV10-3; clone size: once; J gene: TRBJ1-2; D gene: -; CDR3 protein: CATERGRIRGRVSRGYTF; CDR3 DNA: TGTGCCACCGAAAGAGGTAGAATCAGGGGCCGGGTGTCGAGGGGCTACACCTTC
V gene: TRBV25-1; clone size: -; J gene: TRBJ1-6; D gene: -; CDR3 protein: CASSAGLTNSPLHF; CDR3 DNA: TGTGCCAGCAGTGCGGGGCTTACGAATTCACCCCTCCACTTT
V gene: TRBV2; clone size: -; J gene: TRBJ2-7; D gene: TRBD2; CDR3 protein: CASRRGLGSYEQYF; CDR3 DNA: TGTGCCAGCCGTCGGGGACTAGGATCCTACGAGCAGTACTTC
V gene: TRBV20-1; clone size: -; J gene: TRBJ1-4; D gene: -; CDR3 protein: CSATPLGRGGEKLFF; CDR3 DNA: TGCAGTGCCACCCCCCTGGGGAGGGGAGGGGAAAAACTGTTTTTT
V gene: TRBV6-1; clone size: -; J gene: TRBJ1-1; D gene: -; CDR3 protein: CANRREGDTEAFF; CDR3 DNA: TGTGCCAACCGACGGGAGGGAGACACTGAAGCTTTCTTT
V gene: TRBV11-3; clone size: once; J gene: TRBJ1-6; D gene: TRBD1; CDR3 protein: CASSSQGASNSPLHF; CDR3 DNA: TGTGCCAGCAGCTCACAGGGGGCAAGTAATTCACCCCTCCACTTT
V gene: TRBV6-2/TRBV6-3; clone size: few; J gene: TRBJ2-3; D gene: TRBD2; CDR3 protein: CASSYSSGESDTQYF; CDR3 DNA: TGTGCCAGCAGTTATAGTAGCGGGGAATCAGATACGCAGTATTTT
V gene: TRBV7-9; clone size: -; J gene: TRBJ2-6; D gene: TRBD2; CDR3 protein: CASSFDGGVGANVLTF; CDR3 DNA: TGTGCCAGCAGCTTCGATGGGGGGGTCGGGGCCAACGTCCTGACTTTC
V gene: TRBV2; clone size: -; J gene: TRBJ1-4; D gene: -; CDR3 protein: CASKTDRLGEKLFF; CDR3 DNA: TGTGCCAGCAAGACCGACAGGCTCGGTGAAAAACTGTTTTTT
V gene: TRBV12-3/TRBV12-4; clone size: -; J gene: TRBJ1-2; D gene: TRBD1; CDR3 protein: CASTGGQGLFGYTF; CDR3 DNA: TGTGCCAGCACCGGGGGACAGGGTCTTTTTGGCTACACCTTC
V gene: TRBV12-3/TRBV12-4; clone size: -; J gene: TRBJ1-2; D gene: TRBD1; CDR3 protein: CASSSWTGLNYGYTF; CDR3 DNA: TGTGCCAGCAGTTCTTGGACAGGCCTAAACTATGGCTACACCTTC
V gene: TRBV25-1; clone size: -; J gene: TRBJ1-3; D gene: -; CDR3 protein: CASSALGGSGNTIYF; CDR3 DNA: TGTGCCAGCAGTGCGCTAGGGGGCTCTGGAAACACCATATATTTT
V gene: TRBV6-5; clone size: -; J gene: TRBJ2-7; D gene: -; CDR3 protein: CASSYEAGTGYEQYF; CDR3 DNA: TGTGCCAGCAGTTACGAGGCAGGGACGGGCTACGAGCAGTACTTC
V gene: TRBV15; clone size: -; J gene: TRBJ1-2; D gene: TRBD1; CDR3 protein: CATSREGLQGLVGGYTF; CDR3 DNA: TGTGCCACCAGCAGAGAGGGCCTACAGGGGCTAGTGGGTGGCTACACCTTC
V gene: TRBV30; clone size: -; J gene: TRBJ1-2; D gene: -; CDR3 protein: CAWRNYGYTF; CDR3 DNA: TGTGCCTGGAGGAACTATGGCTACACCTTC